This T cell receptor (beta chain) derives from a study of cytomegalovirus exposure and HLA in healthy donors. Study findings and constraints: CMV serostatus stood as the only immune exposure information on hand. The authors excluded some V segments, including TRBV6-2 and TRBV6-3, as indistinguishable.

CDR1 and CDR2 (germline): MDHEN, SYDVKM. The CDR3 sequence is 15 residues long. The V gene lost 2 bases and the J gene lost 10 bases, with 18 bases spanning the gap. It was with 60 Vbeta and 13 Jbeta primers that the PCR ran. Libraries were prepared by immunoSEQ multiplex PCR; TCRdb keeps only in-frame clonotypes and omits some of them. The data hold over 130,000 clones, with 79% observed a single time. About this clone: Its antigen is still unknown.

V usage is TRBV28 and J usage is TRBJ1-5; no definite D call. Specimen: PBMCs. This TCR was sampled from a human donor in good health. Here the CDR3 DNA reads TGTGCCAGCAGTTTAGATACATTCCCAGGTCAACCCCAGCATTTT. It yields the protein CASSLDTFPGQPQHF.